A selection of T cell receptor beta chains follows, all from one sample in a study of blood T cell repertoires in COVID-19. TCRdb's table, derived via immunoSEQ multiplex PCR, lists solely in-frame clones and lacks some. The sample has roughly 280,000 clones; roughly 85% are singletons. Sample: peripheral blood. The receptors here all came from a man aged 55 to 69 who had recovered from COVID-19. Both conserved end residues are part of each CDR3. D genes are given only for firm matches. The size entry is marked missing in some rows and otherwise reads once, few, many or a size class.

clone_size	j_call	d_call	v_call	cdr3_nt	cdr3_aa
.	TRBJ2-7	TRBD2	TRBV5-1	TGCGCCAGCAGCTTGGCGAGAGCGGGGGACGAGCAGTACTTC	CASSLARAGDEQYF
.	TRBJ1-6	TRBD1	TRBV6-1	TGTGCCAGCAGTGCGGCCGTAACAGGGGGTTCCTATAATTCACCCCTCCACTTT	CASSAAVTGGSYNSPLHF
.	TRBJ2-2	TRBD1	TRBV5-1	TGCGCCAGCAGCACGTCACAGGGGTCCGGGGAGCTGTTTTTT	CASSTSQGSGELFF
.	TRBJ2-3	TRBD2	TRBV28	TGTGCCTCCAGGGGGGGGCCGGGACTAGCGGTCCTTTGGCGTACGCAGTATTTT	CASRGGPGLAVLWRTQYF
.	TRBJ1-5	TRBD1	TRBV19	TGTGCCGGAAGCGGAAGCGGGACAGGGGATCAGCCCCAGCATTTT	CAGSGSGTGDQPQHF
once	TRBJ1-2	.	TRBV5-1	TGCGCCAGCAGCCTCGGCGGTTCGGGGAACCATGGCTACACCTTC	CASSLGGSGNHGYTF
few	TRBJ1-1	.	TRBV5-6	TGTGCCAGCAGCTTGCCGGGACAAAGAATCGAAGCTTTCTTT	CASSLPGQRIEAFF
.	TRBJ1-6	TRBD1	TRBV5-6	TGTGCCAGCAGAGGCCAGGGGGCATATTCACCCCTCCACTTT	CASRGQGAYSPLHF
.	TRBJ2-7	.	TRBV7-8	TGTGCCAGCAGCCCACGACAGGCCTACGAGCAGTACTTC	CASSPRQAYEQYF
once	TRBJ1-3	.	TRBV2	TGTGCCAGCGGGCAGACGGTCTCTGGAAACACCATATATTTT	CASGQTVSGNTIYF
once	TRBJ2-5	TRBD1	TRBV5-1	TGCGCCAGCAGCAAGACAGGGGGCCAAGAGACCCAGTACTTC	CASSKTGGQETQYF
.	TRBJ1-4	.	TRBV5-5	TGTGCCAGCAGCTTGGTGGGCAGGGAGGGAGAAAAACTGTTTTTT	CASSLVGREGEKLFF
.	TRBJ1-5	TRBD1	TRBV5-1	TGCGCCAGCAGCTTGGGGACAGGAAATAGCAATCAGCCCCAGCATTTT	CASSLGTGNSNQPQHF
.	TRBJ2-7	.	TRBV20-1	TGCAGTGCTAGTCTGACTACCTGGGAGCAGTACTTC	CSASLTTWEQYF
.	TRBJ2-1	TRBD2	TRBV18	TGTGCCAGCTCACCATTGGGGGGGAATGAGCAGTTCTTC	CASSPLGGNEQFF
.	TRBJ2-5	.	TRBV25-1	TGTGCCAGCAGAGACCGTGGTAATCGAGCGATCGAGACCCAGTACTTC	CASRDRGNRAIETQYF
.	TRBJ1-1	.	TRBV3-1/TRBV3-2	TGTGCCAGCAGCCAAGATCCCTTGACAGGGAACACTGAAGCTTTCTTT	CASSQDPLTGNTEAFF
few	TRBJ2-1	TRBD2	TRBV3-1/TRBV3-2	TGTGCCAGCAGCCAAGAGAGAGGCCTAGCGGGCAGCAATGAGCAGTTCTTC	CASSQERGLAGSNEQFF
once	TRBJ1-2	.	TRBV6-5	TGTGCCAGCAGTTACTCGGGCAGGGTGGACTATGGCTACACCTTC	CASSYSGRVDYGYTF
.	TRBJ1-5	.	TRBV6-1	TGTGCCAGCAGTGAAGCGCGAAGGGGAAGGCAGCCCCAGCATTTT	CASSEARRGRQPQHF
.	TRBJ2-6	.	TRBV19	TGTGCCAGTAGTCCGTCTGGAGCCTCTGGGGCCAACGTCCTGACTTTC	CASSPSGASGANVLTF
.	TRBJ1-4	TRBD1	TRBV7-2	TGTGCCAGCAGCCTCCGGACAGGTGAAAAACTGTTTTTT	CASSLRTGEKLFF
.	TRBJ2-7	TRBD2	TRBV6-5	TGTGCCAGCAGTTCGAAGACTAGCGGGTTTACCTACGAGCAGTACTTC	CASSSKTSGFTYEQYF
.	TRBJ2-4	.	TRBV3-1/TRBV3-2	TGTGCCAGCAGCCAGACAGGTATTCAGTACTTC	CASSQTGIQYF
few	TRBJ2-7	TRBD1	TRBV7-9	TGTGCCAGCAGCTTCACAGGGGTGGCCTACGAGCAGTACTTC	CASSFTGVAYEQYF
.	TRBJ2-1	TRBD2	TRBV5-1	TGCGCCAGCAGCTTGGAGTCTAGCGGGAGATTGGGTTTAAGGGAGCAGTTCTTC	CASSLESSGRLGLREQFF
.	TRBJ2-2	TRBD1	TRBV5-4	TGTGCCAGCAGCTTACAAAAGGGGGCGTCGAACACCGGGGAGCTGTTTTTT	CASSLQKGASNTGELFF
once	TRBJ1-2	.	TRBV20-1	TGCAGTGCTAGTCTAAGGGAAGAAGGGACTATTGGCTACACCTTC	CSASLREEGTIGYTF
.	TRBJ1-5	.	TRBV12-3/TRBV12-4	TGTGCCAGCAGTTTGCCAGGGTTTCAGCCCCAGCATTTT	CASSLPGFQPQHF
.	TRBJ1-4	TRBD1	TRBV7-6	TGTGCCAGCAGCTTAGGGACAGGGGTTCGAGAAAAACTGTTTTTT	CASSLGTGVREKLFF
.	TRBJ1-5	TRBD1	TRBV3-1/TRBV3-2	TGTGCCAGCAGCCAAGGAGGGGGCGCGGGTCAGCCCCAGCATTTT	CASSQGGGAGQPQHF
.	TRBJ1-1	TRBD1	TRBV4-1	TGCGCCAGCAGCCAGGGCCTACAGGGGTTGGGCACTGAAGCTTTCTTT	CASSQGLQGLGTEAFF
.	TRBJ2-2	TRBD2	TRBV6-5	TGTGCCAGCAGTTACCCTAGCGGGATGGGCACCGGGGAGCTGTTTTTT	CASSYPSGMGTGELFF
.	TRBJ2-5	.	TRBV29-1	TGCAGCGCCTACAGGGGGGGTGAGACCCAGTACTTC	CSAYRGGETQYF
.	TRBJ2-7	TRBD2	TRBV12-5	TGTGCTAGTGGTTTGGTACGCGGGGGGAGACATATTCTCCTCGAGCAGTACTTC	CASGLVRGGRHILLEQYF
.	TRBJ2-7	TRBD1	TRBV16	TGTGCCAGCAGCCAAGGATGGGGACAGGGCCACGAGCAGTACTTC	CASSQGWGQGHEQYF
.	TRBJ1-2	.	TRBV19	TGTGCCAGCAACAGGGATGGCTACACCTTC	CASNRDGYTF
.	TRBJ1-1	TRBD1	TRBV6-5	TGTGCCAGCATCCCCGGGACAGGGGGTTGGACTGAAGCTTTCTTT	CASIPGTGGWTEAFF
.	TRBJ2-3	.	TRBV10-2	TGCGCCAGCAGTCGTCACGTAAGCGGTACTCTCACAGATACGCAGTATTTT	CASSRHVSGTLTDTQYF
.	TRBJ1-5	.	TRBV2	TGTGCCAGCAGTGTTCAGGGTAGCAATCAGCCCCAGCATTTT	CASSVQGSNQPQHF
.	TRBJ1-4	.	TRBV2	TGTGCCAGCGGACGGACAGCAACTAATGAAAAACTGTTTTTT	CASGRTATNEKLFF
.	TRBJ1-1	TRBD1	TRBV3-1/TRBV3-2	TGTGCCAGCAGCCAACCGGGACAGGGGGCGCAAGCTTTCTTT	CASSQPGQGAQAFF
.	TRBJ1-3	.	TRBV18	TGTGCCAGCTCACCAGGCCGGGGCTCTGGAAACACCATATATTTT	CASSPGRGSGNTIYF
.	TRBJ2-7	.	TRBV11-2	TGTGCCAGCAGCTTAGTTCTATACGAGCAGTACTTC	CASSLVLYEQYF
few	TRBJ1-4	.	TRBV28	TGTGCCAGCACCCTGGTGGGGCTGGGGGAAAAACTGTTTTTT	CASTLVGLGEKLFF
.	TRBJ1-5	TRBD1	TRBV6-5	TGTGCCAGCAGACGCGACAGGGGGATTCAGCCCCAGCATTTT	CASRRDRGIQPQHF
.	TRBJ1-2	TRBD1	TRBV3-1/TRBV3-2	TGTGCCAGCAGCCAAGCCCAGGGGGCGTACTATGGCTACACCTTC	CASSQAQGAYYGYTF
.	TRBJ1-2	.	TRBV6-6	TGTGCCAGCAACATAATCGGTAGAGGAGGGAACTATGGCTACACCTTC	CASNIIGRGGNYGYTF
.	TRBJ2-5	TRBD2	TRBV3-1/TRBV3-2	TGTGCCAGCAGCCAACTTTCACCACCTCCGGGGGGGAGTGTGGAGACCCAGTACTTC	CASSQLSPPPGGSVETQYF
.	TRBJ2-1	TRBD1	TRBV5-1	TGCGCCAGCAGCTTGCAAACCGGGACAGGGGGTTACAATGAGCAGTTCTTC	CASSLQTGTGGYNEQFF
few	TRBJ1-5	.	TRBV19	TGTGCCAGTAGTATTATCAACAGGGACTACAATCAGCCCCAGCATTTT	CASSIINRDYNQPQHF
.	TRBJ2-5	TRBD1	TRBV7-6	TGTGCCAGCAGCTTAAAACCCCCGACAGGGGGGAGAGAGACCCAGTACTTC	CASSLKPPTGGRETQYF
.	TRBJ2-7	TRBD2	TRBV18	TGTGCCAGCTCACCACTTGGCGGGGGTGAGCAGTACTTC	CASSPLGGGEQYF
.	TRBJ2-5	.	TRBV3-1/TRBV3-2	TGTGCCAGCAGCCAACAACAGGGTGGCGAGACCCAGTACTTC	CASSQQQGGETQYF